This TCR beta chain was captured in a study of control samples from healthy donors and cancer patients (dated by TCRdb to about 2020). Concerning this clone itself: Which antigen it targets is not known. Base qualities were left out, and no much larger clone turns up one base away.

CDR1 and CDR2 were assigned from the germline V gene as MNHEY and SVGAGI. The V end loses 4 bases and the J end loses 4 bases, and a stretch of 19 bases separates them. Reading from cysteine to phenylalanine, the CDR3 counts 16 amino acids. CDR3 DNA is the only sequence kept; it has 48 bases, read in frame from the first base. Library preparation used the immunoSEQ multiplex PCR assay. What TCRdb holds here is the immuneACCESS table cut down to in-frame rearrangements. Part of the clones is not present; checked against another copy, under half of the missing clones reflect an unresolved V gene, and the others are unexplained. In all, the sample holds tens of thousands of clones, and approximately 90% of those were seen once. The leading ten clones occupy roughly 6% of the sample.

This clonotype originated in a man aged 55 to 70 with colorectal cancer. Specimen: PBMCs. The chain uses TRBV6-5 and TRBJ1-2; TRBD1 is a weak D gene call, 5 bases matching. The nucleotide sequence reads TGTGCCAGCAGTTCACCCCGGGACCGTGGCCTCTATGGCTACACCTTC. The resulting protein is CASSSPRDRGLYGYTF.